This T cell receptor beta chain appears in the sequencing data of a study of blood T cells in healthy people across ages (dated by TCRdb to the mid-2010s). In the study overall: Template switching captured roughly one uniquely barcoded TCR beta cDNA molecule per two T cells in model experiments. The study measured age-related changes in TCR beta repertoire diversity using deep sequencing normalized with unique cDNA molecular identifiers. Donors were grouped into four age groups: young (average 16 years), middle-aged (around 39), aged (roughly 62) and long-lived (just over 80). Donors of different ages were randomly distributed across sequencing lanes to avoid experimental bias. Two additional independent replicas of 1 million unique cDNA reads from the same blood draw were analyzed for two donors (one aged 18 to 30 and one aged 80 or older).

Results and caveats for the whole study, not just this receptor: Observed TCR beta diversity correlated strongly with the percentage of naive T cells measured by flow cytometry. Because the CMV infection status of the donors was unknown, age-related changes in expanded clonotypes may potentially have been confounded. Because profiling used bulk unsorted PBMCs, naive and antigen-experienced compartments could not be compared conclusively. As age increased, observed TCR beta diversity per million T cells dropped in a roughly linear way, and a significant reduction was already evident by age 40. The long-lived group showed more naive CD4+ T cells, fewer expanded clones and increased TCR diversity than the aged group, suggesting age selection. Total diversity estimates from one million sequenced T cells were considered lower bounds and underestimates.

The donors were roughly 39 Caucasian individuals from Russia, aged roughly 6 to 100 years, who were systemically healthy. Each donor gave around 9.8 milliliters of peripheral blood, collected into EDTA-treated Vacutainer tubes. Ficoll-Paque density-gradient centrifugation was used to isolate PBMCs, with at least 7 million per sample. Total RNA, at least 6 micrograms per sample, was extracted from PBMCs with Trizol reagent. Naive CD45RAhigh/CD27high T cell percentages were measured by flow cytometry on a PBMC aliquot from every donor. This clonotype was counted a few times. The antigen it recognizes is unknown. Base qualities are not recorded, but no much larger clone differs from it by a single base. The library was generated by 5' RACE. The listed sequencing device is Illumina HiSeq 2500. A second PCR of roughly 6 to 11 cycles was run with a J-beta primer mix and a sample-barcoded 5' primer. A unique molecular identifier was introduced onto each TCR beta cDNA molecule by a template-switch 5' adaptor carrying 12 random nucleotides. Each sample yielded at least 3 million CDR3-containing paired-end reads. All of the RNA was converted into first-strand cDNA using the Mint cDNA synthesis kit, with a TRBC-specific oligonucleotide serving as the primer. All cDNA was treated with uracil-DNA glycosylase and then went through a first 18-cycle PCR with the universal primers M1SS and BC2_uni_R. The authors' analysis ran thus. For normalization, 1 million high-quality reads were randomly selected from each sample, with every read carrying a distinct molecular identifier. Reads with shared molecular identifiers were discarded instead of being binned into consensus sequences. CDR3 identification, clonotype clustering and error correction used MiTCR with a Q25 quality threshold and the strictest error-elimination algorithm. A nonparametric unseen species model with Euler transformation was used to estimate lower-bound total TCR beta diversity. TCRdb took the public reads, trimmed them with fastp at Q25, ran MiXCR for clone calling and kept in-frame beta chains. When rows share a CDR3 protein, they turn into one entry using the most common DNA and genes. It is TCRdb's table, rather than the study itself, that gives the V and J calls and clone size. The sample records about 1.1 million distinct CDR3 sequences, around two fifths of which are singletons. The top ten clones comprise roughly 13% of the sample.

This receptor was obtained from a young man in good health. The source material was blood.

The DNA is TGTGCCAGCAGCCACTCCCTTTACGGAACTAATGAAAAACTGTTTTTT. This gives the protein CASSHSLYGTNEKLFF. This chain is built from TRBV28 and TRBJ1-4, with an unclear D gene assignment. V sheds 6 bases and J sheds 1 base, leaving 15 bases between their ends. The cysteine opens and the phenylalanine closes a CDR3 of 16 amino acids. Here the CDR3 DNA is all that survives: 48 bases in frame from base 1. CDR1 and CDR2 were assigned from the germline V gene as MDHEN and SYDVKM.